This entry lists 23 T cell receptor beta chains sequenced from one sample in a study of blood T cell repertoires in COVID-19. TCRdb keeps only in-frame clones here, not all; method: immunoSEQ multiplex PCR. The sample contains 45,000 to 50,000 clones, about nine tenths of which appear only once. The sample was peripheral blood. The receptors originated from a woman older than 75 with COVID-19, enrolled during active disease.

This sequence joins TRBV2 and TRBJ2-1, with D possibly TRBD2 on 6 matching bases. Trimming cost V 8 bases and J 9 bases, with 14 bases left between them. From germline, CDR1 is SNHLY and CDR2 FYNNEI. This CDR3 has 12 amino acids. The CDR3 bases are TGTGCCAGCCTTACGAGGAGGGCTGAGCAGTTCTTC. It codes for CASLTRRAEQFF.

The chain links TRBV7-8 to TRBJ2-6; no clear D. Trimming took 2 bases from V and 4 from J, leaving 9 bases between them. This CDR3 region has 15 residues. CDR1 is SGHVS, CDR2 FQNEAQ, per germline. The DNA of the CDR3 is TGTGCCAGCAGCTTACTATGGTTGGGGGCCAACGTCCTGACTTTC. Its protein product is CASSLLWLGANVLTF. Together with reference TRBV7-8 and TRBJ2-6, the CDR3 gives the full variable domain: GAGVSQSPRYKVAKRGQDVALRCDPISGHVSLFWYQQALGQGPEFLTYFQNEAQLDKSGLPSDRFFAERPEGSVSTLKIQRTQQEDSAVYLCASSLLWLGANVLTFGAGSRLTVL.

The gene calls are TRBV13 and TRBJ2-7; D gene ambiguous. This CDR3 is built from 13 residues. V was shortened by 5 bases and J by 6 bases, with 14 bases between the two germline ends. CDR1 and CDR2 from the germline V gene are PRHDT and FYEKMQ (reference sequence). CDR3 DNA sequence: TGTGCCAGCAGCCCACTCCGTTCCCGCGAGCAGTACTTC. Protein sequence: CASSPLRSREQYF. The full variable domain, in which reference TRBV13 and TRBJ2-7 provide the parts outside the CDR3, is AAGVIQSPRHLIKEKRETATLKCYPIPRHDTVYWYQQGPGQDPQFLISFYEKMQSDKGSIPDRFSAQQFSDYHSELNMSSLELGDSALYFCASSPLRSREQYFGPGTRLTVT.

The sample holds a few counts of this clone. V gene TRBV3-1 (or the pseudogene TRBV3-2) combines with J gene TRBJ2-1; TRBD2 matches at 9 bases. Germline CDR1 and CDR2: LGHDT and YNNKEL (reference sequence). The CDR3 has 15 amino acids. With 1 base clipped from V and 2 bases from J, the junction kept 0 bases outside the gene matches. The CDR3 sequence is CASSQASGTYNEQFF. In nucleotides, the CDR3 is TGTGCCAGCAGCCAAGCTAGCGGGACCTACAATGAGCAGTTCTTC.

The chain joins TRBV12-3 or TRBV12-4 to TRBJ1-4; a weak D match, TRBD1 (5 bases). The V and J ends lost 3 bases and 8 bases respectively, with 10 bases between them. The CDR3 covers 13 residues. The CDR3 is CASSFQGWEKLFF. The CDR3 DNA is TGTGCCAGCAGTTTTCAGGGTTGGGAAAAACTGTTTTTT.

The chain couples TRBV5-8 to TRBJ2-2, with 8 bases lining up with TRBD2. CDR3 length equals 18 residues. From germline, CDR1 is SGHTS and CDR2 YDEGEE. V lost 0 bases and J lost 2; bases outside the gene matches: 9. CDR3 coding DNA: TGTGCCAGCAGCTTGGAAGCGGGAGCCGGGGCAAACACCGGGGAGCTGTTTTTT. Translating gives CASSLEAGAGANTGELFF.

This sequence joins TRBV18 and TRBJ1-5; possible D gene TRBD1, 5 bases. Germline-derived CDR1 and CDR2 are KGHSH and LQKENI. The V gene lost 5 bases and the J gene lost 2 bases, with 10 bases spanning the gap. The CDR3 spans 14 residues. CDR3 DNA: TGTGCCAGCTCAGGAGGAGGGGGCAATCAGCCCCAGCATTTT. Translated: CASSGGGGNQPQHF.

The chain employs TRBV30 and TRBJ2-3; TRBD2 matches 12 bases. The germline V gene has CDR1 GTSNPN and CDR2 SVGIG (reference sequence). The CDR3 extends over 14 amino acids. V gave up 7 bases and J gave up 2 bases; unmatched junction bases: 4. The chain's CDR3 is CASRLAGATDTQYF. The CDR3 DNA reads as TGTGCCTCGAGACTAGCGGGGGCCACAGATACGCAGTATTTT.

V usage is TRBV6-6 and J usage is TRBJ2-7; TRBD2 matches 8 bases. There are 15 residues in the CDR3. J gave up 5 bases and V 5 bases, and 11 bases lay outside the gene matches. Looked up from germline, CDR1 is MNHNY and CDR2 is SVGAGI (reference sequence). The CDR3 nucleotides read TGTGCCAGCAGTCAACAAGCGGGAGCGGGTCACGAGCAGTACTTC. Protein: CASSQQAGAGHEQYF.

The CDR3 protein is CASSQDYGDGYTF. For the CDR3, the DNA is TGTGCCAGCAGCCAAGATTACGGGGATGGCTACACCTTC. The gene calls are TRBV14 and TRBJ1-2; no clear D gene. This CDR3 comprises 13 residues. V lost 0 bases to trimming and J lost 6 bases, with 8 bases between them. Germline V gives CDR1 SGHDN, CDR2 FVKESK.

The chain recombines TRBV2 with TRBJ1-5; 11 positions match TRBD1. The germline V gene encodes CDR1 SNHLY and CDR2 FYNNEI. This CDR3 has 17 amino acids. V gave up 4 bases and J gave up 3 bases; unmatched junction bases: 8. CDR3 sequence reads: CASSAGTGGRNNQPQHF. The CDR3 region has the DNA TGTGCCAGCAGTGCGGGGACAGGGGGACGGAACAATCAGCCCCAGCATTTT. The entire variable domain, with the rest obtained from reference TRBV2 and TRBJ1-5, is as follows: EPEVTQTPSHQVTQMGQEVILRCVPISNHLYFYWYRQILGQKVEFLVSFYNNEISEKSEIFDDQFSVERPDGSNFTLKIRSTKLEDSAMYFCASSAGTGGRNNQPQHFGDGTRLSIL.

The chain joins TRBV30 to TRBJ1-5; D not certain. Trimming took off 0 bases at V and 1 base at J, with 4 bases between the two ends. Per germline, CDR1 GTSNPN and CDR2 SVGIG (reference sequence). This CDR3 region has 13 residues. CDR3 sequence: CAWSVPSNQPQHF. DNA for the CDR3: TGTGCCTGGAGTGTTCCGAGCAATCAGCCCCAGCATTTT.

The rearrangement joins TRBV10-3 to TRBJ2-1, with a tentative D call TRBD2 (5 bases). This CDR3 contains 14 residues. V was clipped by 7 bases and J by 5 bases, with 15 bases between them. CDR1 is ENHRY, CDR2 SYGVKD, per germline. This chain's CDR3 is CAIMGSGPDNEQFF. For the CDR3, the DNA is TGTGCCATCATGGGGAGTGGACCAGACAATGAGCAGTTCTTC.

Regarding this clone: The junction differs from germline at one of its ends, possibly a read error. J is TRBJ2-1 and V is TRBV7-7; 9 bases map to TRBD2. The germline V gene encodes CDR1 SSHAT and CDR2 FNYEAQ (reference sequence). There are 15 residues in the CDR3. CDR3 in DNA: TGTGCTAGCAGCTTAACCCTAGCGGGGAACAATGAGCAGTTCTTC. Translated, it gives CASSLTLAGNNEQFF.

Only a few counts were recorded for this clone. The chain employs TRBV28 and TRBJ1-2, with a tentative D call TRBD1 (6 bases). CDR1 MDHEN and CDR2 SYDVKM come from the germline V gene. Trimming stripped 6 bases from V and 3 bases from J, with 17 bases between. The CDR3 runs 15 residues. The CDR3 here is CASRTLGQGHYGYTF. CDR3 DNA: TGTGCCAGCAGAACCCTCGGGCAGGGGCACTATGGCTACACCTTC.

The J gene is TRBJ1-1, the V gene TRBV24-1; D might be TRBD1 (6 bases). The V end lost 9 bases, the J end lost 1 base, and 23 bases lay between the germline ends. Germline loops: CDR1 KGHDR, CDR2 SFDVKD. The CDR3 covers 17 residues. CDR3 in DNA: TGTGCCACCTGCCGGGGCAGGGGAAAACATCGGAACACTGAAGCTTTCTTT. The encoded protein is CATCRGRGKHRNTEAFF.

The V gene is TRBV7-8, the J gene TRBJ1-5, with no clear D. The CDR3 runs 15 residues. Per the germline V gene, CDR1 is SGHVS and CDR2 is FQNEAQ. Trimming left V 5 bases short and J 0 bases short, with 11 bases between. CDR3 DNA: TGTGCCAGCAGCCCCCAGGTTATTAGCAATCAGCCCCAGCATTTT. Encoded protein: CASSPQVISNQPQHF.

The J gene is TRBJ1-4, the V gene TRBV11-2, with a tentative D call TRBD1 (5 bases). V lost 3 bases and J lost 4, with 9 bases in between. The CDR3 loop spans 14 amino acids. The germline V gene has CDR1 SGHAT and CDR2 FQNNGV. CDR3 loop: CASSLTVLNEKLFF. The CDR3 DNA is TGTGCCAGCAGCTTGACAGTTCTTAATGAAAAACTGTTTTTT.

This chain links TRBV5-1 with TRBJ2-1; D is uncertain. The CDR3 loop spans 11 amino acids. Germline CDR1 is SGHRS and CDR2 is YFSETQ. V was shortened by 0 bases and J by 13 bases, with 8 bases between the two germline ends. The CDR3 here is CASSLGPLQFF. The CDR3 coding sequence is TGCGCCAGCAGCTTGGGACCACTACAGTTCTTC.

The chain employs TRBV30 and TRBJ1-4, with 7 bases fitting TRBD1. From germline, CDR1 is GTSNPN and CDR2 SVGIG (reference sequence). CDR3 length: 16 residues. V lost 1 base and J lost 6; bases outside the gene matches: 11. The CDR3: CAWSGTMTGSYEKLFF. CDR3 DNA sequence: TGTGCCTGGAGTGGGACGATGACAGGGTCGTATGAAAAACTGTTTTTT.

The chain recombines TRBV7-9 with TRBJ1-4; possible D gene TRBD1, 6 bases. Looked up from germline, CDR1 is SEHNR and CDR2 is FQNEAQ (reference sequence). V was pared by 5 bases and J by 4 bases, with 17 bases between. The CDR3 length is 16 residues. CDR3 DNA: TGTGCCAGCAGCCTAGGGTGGACAGACAATAATGAAAAACTGTTTTTT. Translating gives CASSLGWTDNNEKLFF. The full variable domain, with the rest looked up from reference TRBV7-9 and TRBJ1-4, is DTGVSQNPRHKITKRGQNVTFRCDPISEHNRLYWYRQTLGQGPEFLTYFQNEAQLEKSRLLSDRFSAERPKGSFSTLEIQRTEQGDSAMYLCASSLGWTDNNEKLFFGSGTQLSVL.

The chain uses TRBV7-3 and TRBJ1-1; 7 bases are shared with TRBD1. Germline trimming cut 4 bases from V and 11 bases from J; bases unmatched to any gene: 10. CDR1 is SGHTA and CDR2 is FQGTGA in the germline V gene. The CDR3 totals 13 residues. The chain's CDR3 is CASSWTGQQGAFF. CDR3 nucleotides: TGTGCCAGCAGCTGGACAGGCCAGCAAGGGGCTTTCTTT.

V gene TRBV6-1 combines with J gene TRBJ1-3; 8 nucleotides agree with TRBD1. V was pared by 4 bases and J by 0 bases, with 5 bases of the junction left unmatched. The germline CDR1 and CDR2 sequences are MNHNS and SASEGT. The CDR3 is 16 residues long. The CDR3 nucleotides are TGTGCCAGCAGTGTAACAGGGGGGATCTCTGGAAACACCATATATTTT. Protein sequence: CASSVTGGISGNTIYF.